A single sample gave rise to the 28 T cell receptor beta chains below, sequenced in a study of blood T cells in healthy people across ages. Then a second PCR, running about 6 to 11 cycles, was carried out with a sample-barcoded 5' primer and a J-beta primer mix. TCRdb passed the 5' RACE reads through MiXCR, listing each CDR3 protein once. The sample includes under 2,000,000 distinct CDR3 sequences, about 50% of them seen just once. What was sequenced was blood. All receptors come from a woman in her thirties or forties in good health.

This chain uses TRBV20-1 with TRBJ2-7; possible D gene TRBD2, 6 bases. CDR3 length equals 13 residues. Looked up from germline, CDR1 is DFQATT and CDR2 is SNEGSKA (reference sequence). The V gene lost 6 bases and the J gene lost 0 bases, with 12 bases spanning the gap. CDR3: CSAAEGSSYEQYF. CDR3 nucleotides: TGCAGTGCAGCGGAGGGCAGCTCCTACGAGCAGTACTTC.

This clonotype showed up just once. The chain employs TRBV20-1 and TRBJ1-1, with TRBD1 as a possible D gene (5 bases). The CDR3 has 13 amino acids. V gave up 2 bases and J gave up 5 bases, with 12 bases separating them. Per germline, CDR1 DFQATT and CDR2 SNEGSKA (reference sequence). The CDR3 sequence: CSARSGKGTEAFF. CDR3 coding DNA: TGCAGTGCTAGATCCGGAAAGGGGACTGAAGCTTTCTTT.

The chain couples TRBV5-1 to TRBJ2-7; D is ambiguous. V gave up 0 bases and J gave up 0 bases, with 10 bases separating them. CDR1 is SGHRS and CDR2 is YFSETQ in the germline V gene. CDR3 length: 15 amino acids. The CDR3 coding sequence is TGCGCCAGCAGCTTGGTTAGCACCAGCTCCTACGAGCAGTACTTC. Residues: CASSLVSTSSYEQYF.

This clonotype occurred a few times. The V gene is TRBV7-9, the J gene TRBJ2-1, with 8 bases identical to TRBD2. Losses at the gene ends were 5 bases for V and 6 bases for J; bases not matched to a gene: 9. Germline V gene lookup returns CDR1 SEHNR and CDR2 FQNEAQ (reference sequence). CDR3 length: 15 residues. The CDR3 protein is CASSPIGTSGNEQFF. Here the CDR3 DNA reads TGTGCCAGCAGCCCCATCGGGACTAGTGGCAATGAGCAGTTCTTC.

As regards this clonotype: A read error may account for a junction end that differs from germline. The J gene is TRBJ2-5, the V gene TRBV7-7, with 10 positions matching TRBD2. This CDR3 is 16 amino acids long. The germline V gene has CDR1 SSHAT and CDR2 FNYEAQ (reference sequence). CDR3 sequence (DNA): TGTGCTAGCAGCGGGAGGGACAGAGGAGGTCAAGAGACCCAGTACTTC. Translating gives CASSGRDRGGQETQYF.

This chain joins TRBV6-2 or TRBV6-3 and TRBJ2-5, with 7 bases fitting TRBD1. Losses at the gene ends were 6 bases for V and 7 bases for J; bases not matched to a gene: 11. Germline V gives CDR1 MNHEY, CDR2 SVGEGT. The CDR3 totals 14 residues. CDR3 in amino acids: CASSPIGTDGTQYF. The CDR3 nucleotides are TGTGCCAGCAGCCCCATCGGGACAGATGGGACCCAGTACTTC.

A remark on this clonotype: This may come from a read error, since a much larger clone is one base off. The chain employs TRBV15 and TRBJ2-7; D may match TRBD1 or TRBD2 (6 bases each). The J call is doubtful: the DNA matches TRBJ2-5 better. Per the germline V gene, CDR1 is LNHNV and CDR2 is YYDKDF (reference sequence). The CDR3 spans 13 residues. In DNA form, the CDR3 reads TGTGCCACCATCAGGGGACTTCAAGAGACCCAGTACTTC. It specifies CATIRGLQETQYF.

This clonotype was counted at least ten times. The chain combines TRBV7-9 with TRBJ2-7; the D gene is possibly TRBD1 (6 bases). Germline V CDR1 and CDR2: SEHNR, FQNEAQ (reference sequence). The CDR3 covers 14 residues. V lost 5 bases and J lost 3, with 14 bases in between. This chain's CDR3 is CASSGLGQRYEQYF. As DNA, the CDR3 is TGTGCCAGCAGCGGATTGGGACAACGCTACGAGCAGTACTTC.

The CDR3 is CASSLVGGTRPHYTDTQYF. The CDR3 DNA reads as TGTGCCAGCAGCTTAGTAGGTGGTACAAGGCCCCACTACACAGATACGCAGTATTTT. The chain recombines TRBV7-9 with TRBJ2-3; D gene ambiguous. Trimming took 1 base from V and 2 from J, leaving 22 bases between them. Germline V CDR1 and CDR2: SEHNR, FQNEAQ (reference sequence). The CDR3 consists of 19 residues.

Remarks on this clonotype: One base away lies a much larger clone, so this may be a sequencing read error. The CDR3 bases are TGTGCCAGCGGCCCCACCCGGGGAACCAAAAACATTCAGTACTTC. Translated: CASGPTRGTKNIQYF. The genes are TRBV7-2 and TRBJ2-4; D is perhaps TRBD2 (5 bases). The germline gives CDR1 SGHTA, CDR2 FQGNSA. The CDR3 runs 15 residues. With 8 bases removed from V and 2 bases from J, the gap between germline ends came to 16 bases.

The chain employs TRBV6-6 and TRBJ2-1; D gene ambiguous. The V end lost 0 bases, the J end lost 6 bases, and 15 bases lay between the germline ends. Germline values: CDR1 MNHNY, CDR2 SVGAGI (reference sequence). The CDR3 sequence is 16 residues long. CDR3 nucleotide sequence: TGTGCCAGCAGTTACTCCTGGGGTGGAACCTGCAATGAGCAGTTCTTC. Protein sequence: CASSYSWGGTCNEQFF.

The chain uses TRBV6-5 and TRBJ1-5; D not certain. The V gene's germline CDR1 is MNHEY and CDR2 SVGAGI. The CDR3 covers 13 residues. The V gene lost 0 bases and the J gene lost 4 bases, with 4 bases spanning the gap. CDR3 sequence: CASSYSENQPQHF. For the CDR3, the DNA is TGTGCCAGCAGTTACTCAGAAAATCAGCCCCAGCATTTT.

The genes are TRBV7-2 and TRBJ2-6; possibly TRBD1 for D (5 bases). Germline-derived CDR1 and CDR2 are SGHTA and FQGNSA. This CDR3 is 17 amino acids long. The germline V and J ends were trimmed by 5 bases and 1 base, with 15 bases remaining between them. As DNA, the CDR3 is TGTGCCAGCAGCCCAACGACAGCCCGGTCTGGGGCCAACGTCCTGACTTTC. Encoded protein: CASSPTTARSGANVLTF. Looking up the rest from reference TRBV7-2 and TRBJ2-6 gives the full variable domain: GAGVSQSPSNKVTEKGKDVELRCDPISGHTALYWYRQSLGQGLEFLIYFQGNSAPDKSGLPSDRFSAERTGGSVSTLTIQRTQQEDSAVYLCASSPTTARSGANVLTFGAGSRLTVL.

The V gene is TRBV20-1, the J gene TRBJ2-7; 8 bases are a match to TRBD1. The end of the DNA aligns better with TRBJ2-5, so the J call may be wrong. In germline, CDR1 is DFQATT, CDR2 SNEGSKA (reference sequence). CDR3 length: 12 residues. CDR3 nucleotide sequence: TGCAGTGCTAGAGGGGACAGGGAGACCCAGTACTTC. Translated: CSARGDRETQYF.

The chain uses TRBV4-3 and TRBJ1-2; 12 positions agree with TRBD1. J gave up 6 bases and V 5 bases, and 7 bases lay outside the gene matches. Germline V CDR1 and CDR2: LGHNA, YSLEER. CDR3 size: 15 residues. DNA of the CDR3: TGCGCCAGCAGCGACCGGGGACAGGGGGCGGATGGCTACACCTTC. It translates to CASSDRGQGADGYTF.

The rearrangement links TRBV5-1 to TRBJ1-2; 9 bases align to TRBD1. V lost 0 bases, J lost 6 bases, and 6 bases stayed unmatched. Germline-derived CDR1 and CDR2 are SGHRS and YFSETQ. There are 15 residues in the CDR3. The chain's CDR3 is CASSLAGTGTDGYTF. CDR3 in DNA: TGCGCCAGCAGCTTGGCCGGGACAGGGACTGATGGCTACACCTTC.

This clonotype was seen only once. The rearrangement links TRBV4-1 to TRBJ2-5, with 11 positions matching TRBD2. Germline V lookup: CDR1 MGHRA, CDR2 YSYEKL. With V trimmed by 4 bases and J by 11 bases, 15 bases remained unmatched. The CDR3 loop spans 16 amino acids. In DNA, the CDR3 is TGCGCCAGCAGCCGTCACCCTAGCGGGGGGCGCAATGAGCAGTACTTC. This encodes CASSRHPSGGRNEQYF.

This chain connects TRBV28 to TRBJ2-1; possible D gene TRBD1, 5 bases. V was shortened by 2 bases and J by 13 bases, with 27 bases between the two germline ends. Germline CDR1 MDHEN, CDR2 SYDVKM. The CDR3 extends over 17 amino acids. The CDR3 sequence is CASSLAPGHLGEETQFF. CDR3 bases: TGTGCCAGCAGTTTAGCCCCCGGGCACCTAGGGGAAGAGACCCAGTTCTTC.

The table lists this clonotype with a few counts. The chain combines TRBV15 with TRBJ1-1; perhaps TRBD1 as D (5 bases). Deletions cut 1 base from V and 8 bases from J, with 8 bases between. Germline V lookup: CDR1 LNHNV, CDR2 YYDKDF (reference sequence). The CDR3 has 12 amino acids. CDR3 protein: CATSRGDPEAFF. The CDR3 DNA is TGTGCCACCAGCAGAGGGGACCCAGAAGCTTTCTTT.

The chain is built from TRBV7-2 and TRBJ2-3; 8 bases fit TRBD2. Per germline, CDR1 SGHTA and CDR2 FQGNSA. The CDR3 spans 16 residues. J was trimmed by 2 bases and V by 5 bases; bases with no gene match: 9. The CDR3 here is CASSRQQRGTTDTQYF. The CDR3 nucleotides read TGTGCCAGCAGCCGCCAGCAGCGGGGGACCACAGATACGCAGTATTTT.

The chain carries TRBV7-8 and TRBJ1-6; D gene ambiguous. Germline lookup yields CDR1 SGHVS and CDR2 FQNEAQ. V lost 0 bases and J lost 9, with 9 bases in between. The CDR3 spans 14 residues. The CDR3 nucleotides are TGTGCCAGCAGCTTAGCCGAGGAGGGTTCACCCCTCCACTTT. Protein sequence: CASSLAEEGSPLHF.

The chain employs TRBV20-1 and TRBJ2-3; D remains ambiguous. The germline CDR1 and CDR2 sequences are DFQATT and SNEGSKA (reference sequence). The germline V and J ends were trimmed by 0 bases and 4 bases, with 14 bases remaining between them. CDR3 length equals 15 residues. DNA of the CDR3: TGCAGTGCTAGAGACCCCCTACACGAGCCAGATACGCAGTATTTT. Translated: CSARDPLHEPDTQYF.

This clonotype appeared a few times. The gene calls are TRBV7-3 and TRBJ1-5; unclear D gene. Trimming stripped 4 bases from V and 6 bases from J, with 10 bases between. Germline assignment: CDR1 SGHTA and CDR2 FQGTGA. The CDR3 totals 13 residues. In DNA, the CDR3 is TGTGCCAGCAGCTCGGACTGGAGTCAGCCCCAGCATTTT. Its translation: CASSSDWSQPQHF. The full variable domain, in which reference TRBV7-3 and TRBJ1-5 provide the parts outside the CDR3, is GAGVSQTPSNKVTEKGKYVELRCDPISGHTALYWYRQSLGQGPEFLIYFQGTGAADDSGLPNDRFFAVRPEGSVSTLKIQRTERGDSAVYLCASSSDWSQPQHFGDGTRLSIL.

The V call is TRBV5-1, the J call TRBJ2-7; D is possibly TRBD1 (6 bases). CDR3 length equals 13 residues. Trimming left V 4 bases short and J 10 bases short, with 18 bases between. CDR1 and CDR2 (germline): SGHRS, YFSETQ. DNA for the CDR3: TGCGCCAGCAGCCTAAGCCAGGGGCTCGACCAGTACTTC. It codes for CASSLSQGLDQYF.

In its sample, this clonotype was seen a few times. Here the CDR3 reads CASSQECVRRTFSCDTQYF. As DNA, the CDR3 is TGCGCCAGCAGCCAAGAGTGTGTGAGACGGACTTTTTCTTGCGATACGCAGTATTTT. The J gene is TRBJ2-3, the V gene TRBV4-3; tentative D call: TRBD2 (5 bases). Germline assignment: CDR1 LGHNA and CDR2 YSLEER. The CDR3 contains 19 residues. The V gene lost 0 bases and the J gene lost 6 bases, with 25 bases spanning the gap.

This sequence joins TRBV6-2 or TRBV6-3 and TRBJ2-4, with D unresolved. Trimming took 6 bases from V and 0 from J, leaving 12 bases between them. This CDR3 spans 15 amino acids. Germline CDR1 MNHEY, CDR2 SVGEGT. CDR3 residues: CASSPPRVAKNIQYF. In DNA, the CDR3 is TGTGCCAGCAGCCCGCCAAGGGTAGCCAAAAACATTCAGTACTTC.

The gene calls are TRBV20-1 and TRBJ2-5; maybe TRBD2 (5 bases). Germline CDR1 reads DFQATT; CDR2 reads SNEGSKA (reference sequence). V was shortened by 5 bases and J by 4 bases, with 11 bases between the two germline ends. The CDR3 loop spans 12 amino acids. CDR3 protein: CSALATPETQYF. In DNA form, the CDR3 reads TGCAGTGCTTTAGCGACCCCAGAGACCCAGTACTTC.

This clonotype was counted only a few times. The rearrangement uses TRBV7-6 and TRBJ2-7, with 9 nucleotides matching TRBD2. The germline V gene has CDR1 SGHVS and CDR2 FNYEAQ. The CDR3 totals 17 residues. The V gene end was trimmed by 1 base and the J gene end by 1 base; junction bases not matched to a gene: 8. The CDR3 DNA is TGTGCCAGCAGCTTAGAAGGAGGACTAGCGCAGTCCTACGAGCAGTACTTC. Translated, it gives CASSLEGGLAQSYEQYF.